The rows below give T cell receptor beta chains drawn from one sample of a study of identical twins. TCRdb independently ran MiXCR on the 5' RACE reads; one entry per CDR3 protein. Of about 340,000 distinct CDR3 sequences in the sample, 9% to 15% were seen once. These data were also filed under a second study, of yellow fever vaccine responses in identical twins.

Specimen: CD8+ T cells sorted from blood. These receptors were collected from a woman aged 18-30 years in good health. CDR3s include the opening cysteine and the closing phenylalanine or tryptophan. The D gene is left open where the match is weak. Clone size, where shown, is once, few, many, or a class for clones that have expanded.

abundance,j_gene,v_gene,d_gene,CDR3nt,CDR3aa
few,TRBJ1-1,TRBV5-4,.,TGTGCCAGCAGGTCCATGGGACATATGAACACTGAAGCTTTCTTT,CASRSMGHMNTEAFF
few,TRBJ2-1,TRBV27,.,TGTGCCAGCAGTTTTTCACGGGGGAACAATGAGCAGTTCTTC,CASSFSRGNNEQFF
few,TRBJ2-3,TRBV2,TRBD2,TGTGCCAGCAGTTCGCCTTCCTTAGCGGGAGATACGCAGTATTTT,CASSSPSLAGDTQYF
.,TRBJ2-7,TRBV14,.,TGTGCCAGCAGCCACGGACTTTCCTACGAGCAGTACTTC,CASSHGLSYEQYF
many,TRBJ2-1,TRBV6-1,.,TGTGCCAGCCAGGGAATACATGGGTCAGTGGATGAGCAGTTCTTC,CASQGIHGSVDEQFF
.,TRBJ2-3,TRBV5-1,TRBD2,TGCGCCAGCAGGGAAGCGGGACTCACAGATACGCAGTATTTT,CASREAGLTDTQYF
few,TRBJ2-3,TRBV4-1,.,TGCGCCAGCAGCATGCAGGGGTTCCCAGATACGCAGTATTTT,CASSMQGFPDTQYF
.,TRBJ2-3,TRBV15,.,TGTGCCACCAGCAGAGATCGGGGGTCGTCAGATACGCAGTATTTT,CATSRDRGSSDTQYF
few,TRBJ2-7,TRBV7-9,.,TGTGCCAGCAGCTTAGCGACGAGTGGAGTGGGGGGATACGAGCAGTACTTC,CASSLATSGVGGYEQYF
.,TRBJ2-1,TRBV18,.,TGTGCCAGCTCACCAGGGGTGGGGGACAATGAGCAGTTCTTC,CASSPGVGDNEQFF
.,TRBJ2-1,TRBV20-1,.,TGCAGTGCTAGAGGAGGACTTTCGAGCTCCTACAATGAGCAGTTCTTC,CSARGGLSSSYNEQFF
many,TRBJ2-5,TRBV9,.,TGTGCCAGCAGCGTCGCTTACCAAGAGACCCAGTACTTC,CASSVAYQETQYF
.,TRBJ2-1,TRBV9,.,TGTGCCAGCAGCGTAGAGGTCTCCTACAATGAGCAGTTCTTC,CASSVEVSYNEQFF
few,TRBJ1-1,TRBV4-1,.,TGCGCCAGCAGCCGGAAAGGAGACACTGAAGCTTTCTTT,CASSRKGDTEAFF
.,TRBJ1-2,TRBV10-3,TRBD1,TGTGCCATCAGTGAGCCGGGACAGGGTAACTATGGCTACACCTTC,CAISEPGQGNYGYTF
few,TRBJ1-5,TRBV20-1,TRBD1,TGCAGTGCAAAAAACAGGGGAAATCAGCCCCAGCATTTT,CSAKNRGNQPQHF
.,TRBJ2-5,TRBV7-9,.,TGTGCCAGCAGCTCCCCGACCCACCAAGAGACCCAGTACTTC,CASSSPTHQETQYF
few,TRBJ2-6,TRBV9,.,TGTGCCAGCAACCGCCAACCTACTGGGGGGTTTTCGTTCTCTGGGGCCAACGTCCTGACTTTC,CASNRQPTGGFSFSGANVLTF
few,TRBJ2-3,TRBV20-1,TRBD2,TGCAGTGCTAAAGTCGGGAGCGGGAGGGCCCCAGATACGCAGTATTTT,CSAKVGSGRAPDTQYF
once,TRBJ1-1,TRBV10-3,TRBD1,TGTGCCATCAGTGGATCGACAGGGGGGCCTCCGAACACTGAAGCTTTCTTT,CAISGSTGGPPNTEAFF
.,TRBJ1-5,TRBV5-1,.,TGCGCCAGCAGCTTGTTGCCAGGGCCCAATCAGCCCCAGCATTTT,CASSLLPGPNQPQHF
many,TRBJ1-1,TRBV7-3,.,TGTGCCAGCAGCTTAATATGGGGGCGGCACACTGAAGCTTTCTTT,CASSLIWGRHTEAFF
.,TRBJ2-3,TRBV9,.,TGTGCCAGCAGCGTAAATGGAGGAACAGATACGCAGTATTTT,CASSVNGGTDTQYF
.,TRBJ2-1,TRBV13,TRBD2,TGTGCCAGCAGCTTAACGACTAGCGGGGTTTCCTACAATGAGCAGTTCTTC,CASSLTTSGVSYNEQFF
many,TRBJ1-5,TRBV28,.,TGTGCCAGCAGCAAAGACGGCAATCAGCCCCAGCATTTT,CASSKDGNQPQHF